This TCR beta chain was sequenced during a study of CD8+CD57+ T cells in acquired aplastic anemia. In the study overall: Across the sorted CD4+ and CD8+ cells, DNA amounts averaged roughly 3 ug. CD4+ reads averaged about 10.8 million in healthy donors. Study-level results: Patients and controls shared roughly 30 CD8+ CDR3 sequences, which appeared highly expressed in patients and within their immunodominant clones.

A note on this clonotype: Its target is unknown. One end of the junction does not line up with germline, which may come from a read error.

TCR beta VDJ and CDR3 profiles were obtained from a genomic DNA template. Via MiXCR, TCRdb re-called the reads, giving one row per CDR3 protein. This table has over 100,000 distinct CDR3 sequences, roughly two fifths appearing once. Germline-derived CDR1 and CDR2 are SGHAT and FQDESV (reference sequence). The CDR3 length is 18 residues. The rearrangement links TRBV11-1 to TRBJ1-4, with D possibly being TRBD1 (6 bases). The clonotype was recovered from a human donor in good health, serving as a control. Sequenced input: sorted CD4+, CD8+, or CD8+CD57+ T cells (not recorded which) from PBMCs. This CDR3 is CASSLSQWQGYYNGKLFF. The CDR3, as DNA: TGTGCCAGCAGCTTATCCCAGTGGCAGGGGTATTACAATGGAAAACTGTTTTTT.